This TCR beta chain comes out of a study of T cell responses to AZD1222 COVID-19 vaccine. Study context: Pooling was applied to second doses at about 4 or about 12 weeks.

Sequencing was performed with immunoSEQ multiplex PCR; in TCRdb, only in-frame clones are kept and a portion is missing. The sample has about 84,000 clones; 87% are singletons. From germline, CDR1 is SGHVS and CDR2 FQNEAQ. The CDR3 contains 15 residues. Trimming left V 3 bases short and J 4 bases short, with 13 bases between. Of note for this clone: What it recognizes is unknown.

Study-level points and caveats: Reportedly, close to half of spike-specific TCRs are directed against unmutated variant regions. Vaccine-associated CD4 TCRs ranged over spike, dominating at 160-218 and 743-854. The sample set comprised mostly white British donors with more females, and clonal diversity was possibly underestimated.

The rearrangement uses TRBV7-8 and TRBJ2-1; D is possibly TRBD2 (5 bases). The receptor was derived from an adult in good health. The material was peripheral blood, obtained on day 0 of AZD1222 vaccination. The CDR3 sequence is CASSFSHGDYNEQFF. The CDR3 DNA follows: TGTGCCAGCAGCTTCTCCCACGGGGATTACAATGAGCAGTTCTTC.